This T cell receptor beta chain was sequenced in a study of CD8+ T cells in alopecia areata. Study-wide background: Administration of oral tofacitinib to treated patients was at 5 to 10 mg twice daily.

Specified treatment: oral pan-JAK inhibitor, 5-10 mg twice daily. Researchers picked out CD4+ and CD8+ T cells from PBMCs by sorting. Points from the study as a whole: TCRs were shared less clearly across patients than in mice, possibly for HLA-related reasons. Lesional scalp exceeded normal scalp in clonality, especially in alopecia totalis/universalis.

Reverse transcription of extracted RNA yielded cDNA, which provided the sequencing template. The method was immunoSEQ multiplex PCR; TCRdb's version includes in-frame clones alone and lacks a portion of them. This repertoire shows some 100,000 clones, about three fifths found once; its top ten account for roughly 15%. The V gene end was trimmed by 5 bases and the J gene end by 6 bases; junction bases not matched to a gene: 6. Looked up from germline, CDR1 is SEHNR and CDR2 is FQNEAQ (reference sequence). The CDR3 spans 14 residues. On this clone itself: The antigen remains undetermined.

Sequenced material: CD8+ T cells sorted from blood, taken between weeks 55 and 65, from a patient treated with tofacitinib. The TCR sequence derives from a human donor with alopecia areata. The chain combines TRBV7-9 with TRBJ2-7, with 11 bases identical to TRBD2. The CDR3 sequence is CASSPVAGGREQYF. The CDR3 region has the DNA TGTGCCAGCAGCCCTGTAGCGGGGGGGCGCGAGCAGTACTTC.